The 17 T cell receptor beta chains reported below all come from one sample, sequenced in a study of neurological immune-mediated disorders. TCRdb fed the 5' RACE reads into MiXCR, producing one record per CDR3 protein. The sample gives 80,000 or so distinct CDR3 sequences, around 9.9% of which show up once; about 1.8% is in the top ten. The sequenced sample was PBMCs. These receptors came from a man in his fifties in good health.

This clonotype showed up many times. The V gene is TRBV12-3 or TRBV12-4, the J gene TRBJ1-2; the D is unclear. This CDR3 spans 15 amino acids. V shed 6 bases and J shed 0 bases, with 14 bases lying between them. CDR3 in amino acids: CASSKTGPANYGYTF. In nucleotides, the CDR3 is TGTGCCAGCAGCAAAACCGGGCCTGCTAACTATGGCTACACCTTC.

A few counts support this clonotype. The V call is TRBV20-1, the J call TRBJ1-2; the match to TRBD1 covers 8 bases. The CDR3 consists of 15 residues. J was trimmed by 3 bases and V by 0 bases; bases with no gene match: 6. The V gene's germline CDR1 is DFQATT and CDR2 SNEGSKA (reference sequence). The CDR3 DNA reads TGCAGTGCTAGAGATTACACACAGGGGGACTATGGCTACACCTTC. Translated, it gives CSARDYTQGDYGYTF.

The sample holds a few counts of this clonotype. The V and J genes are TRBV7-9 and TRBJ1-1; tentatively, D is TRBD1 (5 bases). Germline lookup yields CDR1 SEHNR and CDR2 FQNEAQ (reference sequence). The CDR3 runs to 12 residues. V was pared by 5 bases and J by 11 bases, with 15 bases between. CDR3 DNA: TGTGCCAGCAGCCCCCGGGTGGGGGTTGCTTTCTTT. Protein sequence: CASSPRVGVAFF.

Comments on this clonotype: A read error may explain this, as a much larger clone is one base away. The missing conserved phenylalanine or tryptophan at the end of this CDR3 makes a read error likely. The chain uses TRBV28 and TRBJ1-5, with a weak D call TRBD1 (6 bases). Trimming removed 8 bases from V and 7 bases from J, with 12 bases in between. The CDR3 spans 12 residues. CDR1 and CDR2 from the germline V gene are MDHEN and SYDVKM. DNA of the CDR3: TGTGCCAGCGAAAACAGGGTACAGCCCCAGCATTAT. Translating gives CASENRVQPQHY.

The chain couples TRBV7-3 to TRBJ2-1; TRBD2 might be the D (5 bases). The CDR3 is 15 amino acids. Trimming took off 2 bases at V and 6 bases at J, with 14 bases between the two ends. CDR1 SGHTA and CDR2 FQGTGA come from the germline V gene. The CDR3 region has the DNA TGTGCCAGCAGCTTAGAAATAGGCCGGGGCAATGAGCAGTTCTTC. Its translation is CASSLEIGRGNEQFF.

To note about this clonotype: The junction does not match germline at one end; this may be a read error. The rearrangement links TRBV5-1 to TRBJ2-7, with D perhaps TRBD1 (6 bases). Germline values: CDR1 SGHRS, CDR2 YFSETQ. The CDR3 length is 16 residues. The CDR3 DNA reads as TGCGCCAGCAGCTTGGCCCCCGGTACAGGGATCTACGAGCGGTACTTC. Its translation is CASSLAPGTGIYERYF.

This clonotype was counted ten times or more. DNA for the CDR3: TGTGCCAGCAGGCCAACATCTAGCAATCAGCCCCAGCATTTT. Translating gives CASRPTSSNQPQHF. The chain employs TRBV27 and TRBJ1-5; no clear D. Germline loops: CDR1 MNHEY, CDR2 SMNVEV (reference sequence). With 6 bases removed from V and 0 bases from J, the gap between germline ends came to 9 bases. The CDR3 is 14 amino acids.

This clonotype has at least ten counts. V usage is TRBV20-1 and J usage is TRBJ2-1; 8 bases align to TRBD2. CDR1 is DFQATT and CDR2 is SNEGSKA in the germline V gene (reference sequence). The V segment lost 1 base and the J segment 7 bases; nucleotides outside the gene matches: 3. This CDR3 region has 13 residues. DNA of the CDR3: TGCAGTGCTAGAGTTAGCGGGGTGAATGAGCAGTTCTTC. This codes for CSARVSGVNEQFF.

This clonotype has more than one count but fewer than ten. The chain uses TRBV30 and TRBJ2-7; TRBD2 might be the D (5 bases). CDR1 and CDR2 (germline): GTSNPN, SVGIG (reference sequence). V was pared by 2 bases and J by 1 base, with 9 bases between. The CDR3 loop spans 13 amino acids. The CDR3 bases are TGTGCCTGGAGTCCGGGGATTTCCTACGAGCAGTACTTC. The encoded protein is CAWSPGISYEQYF.

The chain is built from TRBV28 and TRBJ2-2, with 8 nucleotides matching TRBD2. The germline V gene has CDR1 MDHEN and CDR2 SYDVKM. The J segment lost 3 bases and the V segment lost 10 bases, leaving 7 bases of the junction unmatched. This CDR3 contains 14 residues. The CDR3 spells CATEAGDHTGELFF. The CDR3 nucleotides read TGTGCCACCGAAGCGGGGGACCACACCGGGGAGCTGTTTTTT.

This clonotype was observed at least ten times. The CDR3 DNA reads as TGCAGTGCTATGTCGCCAGGGGGGTCCGCAGATACGCAGTATTTT. Encoded protein: CSAMSPGGSADTQYF. J is TRBJ2-3 and V is TRBV20-1; possibly TRBD1 for D (7 bases). V was cut by 4 bases and J by 4 bases, with 18 bases left in between. The CDR3 is 15 residues long. Germline values: CDR1 DFQATT, CDR2 SNEGSKA (reference sequence).

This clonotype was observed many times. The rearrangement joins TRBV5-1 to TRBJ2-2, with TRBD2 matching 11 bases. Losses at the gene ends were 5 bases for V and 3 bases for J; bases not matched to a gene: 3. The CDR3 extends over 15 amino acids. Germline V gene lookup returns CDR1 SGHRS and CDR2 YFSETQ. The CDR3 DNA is TGCGCCAGCAGGCCGGGACTAGCGGACACCGGGGAGCTGTTTTTT. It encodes CASRPGLADTGELFF.

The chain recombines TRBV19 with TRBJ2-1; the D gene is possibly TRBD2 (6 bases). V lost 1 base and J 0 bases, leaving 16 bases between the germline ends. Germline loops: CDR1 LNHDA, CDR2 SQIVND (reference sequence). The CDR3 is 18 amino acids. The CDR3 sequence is CASSIGRRDSNSYNEQFF. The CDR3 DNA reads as TGTGCCAGTAGTATAGGCCGGAGGGACTCGAACTCCTACAATGAGCAGTTCTTC.

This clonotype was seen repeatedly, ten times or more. The CDR3 region is CASSPKGTGSNEQFF. CDR3 in DNA: TGCGCCAGCAGCCCGAAGGGGACAGGGAGTAATGAGCAGTTCTTC. This chain uses TRBV5-1 with TRBJ2-1, with 9 bases lining up with TRBD1. The CDR3 consists of 15 residues. V was clipped by 4 bases and J by 7 bases; unmatched bases: 9. Germline lookup yields CDR1 SGHRS and CDR2 YFSETQ.

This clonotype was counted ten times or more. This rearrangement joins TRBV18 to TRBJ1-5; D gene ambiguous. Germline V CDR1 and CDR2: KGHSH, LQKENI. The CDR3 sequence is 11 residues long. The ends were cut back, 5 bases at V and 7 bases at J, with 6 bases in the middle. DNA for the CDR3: TGTGCCAGCTCAACCCGACAGCCCCAGCATTTT. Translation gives CASSTRQPQHF. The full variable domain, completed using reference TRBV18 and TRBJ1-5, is NAGVMQNPRHLVRRRGQEARLRCSPMKGHSHVYWYRQLPEEGLKFMVYLQKENIIDESGMPKERFSAEFPKEGPSILRIQQVVRGDSAAYFCASSTRQPQHFGDGTRLSIL.

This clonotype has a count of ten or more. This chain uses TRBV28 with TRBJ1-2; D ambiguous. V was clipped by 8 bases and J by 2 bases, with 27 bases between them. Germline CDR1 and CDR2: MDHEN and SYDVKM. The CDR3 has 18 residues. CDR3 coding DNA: TGTGCCAGCCACCAAAGGGTGACCAGACCAGGAGGGAACTATGGCTACACCTTC. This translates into CASHQRVTRPGGNYGYTF.

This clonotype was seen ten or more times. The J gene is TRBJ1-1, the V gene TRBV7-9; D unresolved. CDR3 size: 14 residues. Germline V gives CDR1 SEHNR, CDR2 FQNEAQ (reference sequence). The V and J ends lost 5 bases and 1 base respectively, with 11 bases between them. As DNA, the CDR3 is TGTGCCAGCAGCCTCCAGGTCACGAACACTGAAGCTTTCTTT. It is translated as CASSLQVTNTEAFF.